This section outlines one T cell receptor (beta chain) sequence together with its context. Its cognate antigen has yet to be identified. Per-nucleotide qualities are absent, and no much larger clonotype sits a single base away. Genomic DNA was isolated from the sorted cells so that the TCRbeta CDR3 region could be sequenced. TCRbeta CDR3 regions were sequenced using the immunoSEQ Assay. TCRdb re-hosts the immuneACCESS table, in-frame sequences only. Its copies lack some clones; in the studies checked, an unresolved V gene accounts for under half of them, and the cause for the rest is not known. For this sample there are 65,000 to 80,000 clones; 85% to 90% appear just once. The ten largest clones capture about 0.61% of the sample. This entry is derived from a study of OX40 agonist ivuxolimab in advanced cancers. Regarding the research as a whole: Ivuxolimab was a fully human IgG2 agonistic monoclonal antibody targeting the costimulatory receptor OX40 (CD134). Intravenous ivuxolimab was administered to patients every 2 weeks at six dose levels: 0.01, 0.1, 0.3, 1.5, 3 and 10 mg/kg. Among the approximately 50 dose-escalation patients, around 19 had hepatocellular carcinoma, about 15 melanoma, 9 renal cell carcinoma and 9 head and neck cancer. In the dose-escalation cohort, more than 75% of patients were male, and the mean age was approximately 60 years, with a range of roughly 23 to 85. Patients were allowed to have had prior anti-PD-1, anti-PD-L1 or anti-CTLA-4 therapy, and 30% to 40% of the dose-escalation patients had previously received checkpoint inhibitors. Partial responses occurred in three dose-escalation patients, of whom one had hepatocellular carcinoma and two had cutaneous melanoma. Peripheral TCRbeta sequencing aimed to test whether ivuxolimab altered TCR sequence diversity and caused clonal T-cell expansion. The monotherapy dose-escalation portion (N of about 50 patients) of the phase I ivuxolimab trial is reported in the paper.

The trial excluded patients who had a history of autoimmune disease or were on systemic immunosuppression. Peripheral blood for TCR sequencing was drawn from every dose cohort at baseline, at cycle 4 day 1 and at cycle 7 day 1. Samples were obtained from an open-label, multicenter, first-in-human phase I dose-escalation trial of ivuxolimab. Adults with locally advanced or metastatic melanoma, renal cell carcinoma, hepatocellular carcinoma or head and neck squamous cell carcinoma were enrolled in the trial. Before TCR sequencing, CD4+ T cells and CD8+ T cells were sorted from peripheral blood as separate populations. The paper's findings and limits, for the study overall: The antigen specificity of the peripheral T cells that underwent clonal expansion was not determined. Low levels of normalized T-cell clonal expansion were also seen in some patients who did not respond. On average, CD8+ T cells showed more expanded clones than CD4+ T cells after ivuxolimab. In partial responders in the 0.1-3.0 mg/kg groups, normalized peripheral clonal expansion was found to be among the lowest, especially among CD8+ T cells. At doses of 0.1 to 3.0 mg/kg, clonal expansion of both CD4+ and CD8+ blood T cells was observed from baseline to week 6.

The CDR3 covers 15 residues, taking in both the cysteine and the phenylalanine. Only CDR3 DNA is held: 45 bases, read in frame from base 1. The V end loses 3 bases and the J end loses 0 bases, and a stretch of 11 bases separates them. From the germline V gene, CDR1 is KGHSH and CDR2 is LQKENI. Here the sequenced sample was CD4+ or CD8+ T cells sorted from blood, taken in a trial of the OX40 agonist ivuxolimab. The receptor chain draws on TRBV18 and TRBJ2-5, with the D gene tentatively TRBD1 or TRBD2, based on 6 matching bases in each. The receptor was isolated from an adult with an advanced solid tumor such as melanoma, head and neck, liver or kidney cancer. In nucleotides, the sequence is TGTGCCAGCTCACCGAGAAGGGGGGACCAAGAGACCCAGTACTTC. The translation is CASSPRRGDQETQYF.